The rows below give T cell receptor beta chains drawn from one sample of a study of Graves' ophthalmopathy and Graves' hyperthyroidism. TCRdb reanalysed the multiplex PCR reads using MiXCR and keeps one entry per CDR3 protein. Of around 1,000,000 distinct CDR3 sequences in the sample, 35% to 45% were seen once. Sample: peripheral blood or thyroid tissue (not recorded which). These receptors came from an adult man with Graves' hyperthyroidism. Each CDR3 is given with its conserved first and last residue. D genes are given only for firm matches. For some rows the clone size is stated as once, few or many, or as a class when expanded; others skip it.

clone_size d_call j_call v_call cdr3_nt cdr3_aa
many TRBD1 TRBJ2-7 TRBV9 TGTGCCAGCAGCCCCGACCTCAAACAGGGGTACGAGCAGTACTTC CASSPDLKQGYEQYF
many TRBD1 TRBJ1-1 TRBV9 TGTGCCAGCAGCCCTCCGACAGGGGCGTCCACTGAAGCTTTCTTT CASSPPTGASTEAFF
few TRBD2 TRBJ2-7 TRBV7-2 TGTGCCAGCAGCTTACGAGCGGGAGTCGAGCAGTACTTC CASSLRAGVEQYF
many TRBD2 TRBJ2-5 TRBV29-1 TGCAGCGTTGAATACGTCGGGACTAACCAAGAGACCCAGTACTTC CSVEYVGTNQETQYF
many TRBD2 TRBJ2-5 TRBV11-2 TGTGCCAGCAGCTTGCGACTAGCGATTGGAGAGACCCAGTACTTC CASSLRLAIGETQYF
many TRBD1 TRBJ2-7 TRBV20-1 TGCAGTGCTAGAGATCTCGGGACAGGTCCCTTCGAGCAGTACTTC CSARDLGTGPFEQYF
. . TRBJ2-5 TRBV29-1 TGCAGCGCCATACTCCAGGGCAAGGGGGAGACCCAGTACTTC CSAILQGKGETQYF
many TRBD1 TRBJ1-2 TRBV12-3/TRBV12-4 TGTGCCAGCAGTTACAGGGGTACTGGCTACACCTTC CASSYRGTGYTF
many . TRBJ2-7 TRBV10-3 TGTGCCATCAGTGAGAGTGGGGGGAGAAGGGGCGAGCAGTACTTC CAISESGGRRGEQYF
. . TRBJ1-5 TRBV7-2 TGCGCCAGCAGCTTGTCCTGGACAGACGGCCAGCCCCAGCATTTT CASSLSWTDGQPQHF
many TRBD1 TRBJ2-5 TRBV29-1 TGCAGCGCAAGAGGGGACAGATTTCAAGAGACCCAGTACTTC CSARGDRFQETQYF
few . TRBJ1-2 TRBV3-1 TGTGCCAGCAGCCCACTGGGACGCCCCCTCTATGGCTACACCTTC CASSPLGRPLYGYTF
. . TRBJ2-5 TRBV28 TGTGCCAGCACCGACGGGAGGAGGGGGGAGACCCAGTACTTC CASTDGRRGETQYF
many . TRBJ1-3 TRBV7-8 TGTGCCAGCAGCCCCCTGGGCTCCTCTGGAAACACCATATATTTT CASSPLGSSGNTIYF
. . TRBJ2-7 TRBV7-2 TGTGCCAGCAGCCCCCGGGAAGGGGTCGAGCAGTACTTC CASSPREGVEQYF
. TRBD1 TRBJ1-5 TRBV20-1 TGCAGTGCTAGACCCAGACAGGGGCTTTTAGGTCAGCCCCAGCATTTT CSARPRQGLLGQPQHF
few . TRBJ2-2 TRBV7-2 TGTGCCAGCAGCTCCGACAGGAGTTCGAACACCGGGGAGCTGTTTTTT CASSSDRSSNTGELFF
. TRBD1 TRBJ2-7 TRBV7-9 TGTGCCAGCAACCACTGGGACAGGGGTTTCAACGAGCAGTACTTC CASNHWDRGFNEQYF
many TRBD1 TRBJ1-1 TRBV15 TGTGCCACCAGCAGATTCAAACGGACAGGGGAAGGCACTGAAGCTTTCTTT CATSRFKRTGEGTEAFF
many TRBD1 TRBJ1-1 TRBV6-5 TGTGCCAGCATTGGGGACAGGGGAGTCACTGAAGCTTTCTTT CASIGDRGVTEAFF
. TRBD2 TRBJ2-7 TRBV7-9 TGTGCCAGCAGCCAACTAGCGGGGAGCTACGAGCAGTACTTC CASSQLAGSYEQYF
many . TRBJ1-1 TRBV4-2 TGTGCCAGCAGCCTTGACGGGGGTGCTACTGAAGCTTTCTTT CASSLDGGATEAFF
many . TRBJ1-5 TRBV19 TGTGCCAGTAGTACCCGAGGACAGCGTAATCAGCCCCAGCATTTT CASSTRGQRNQPQHF
. . TRBJ1-4 TRBV7-2 TGTGCCAGCAGCTTAGCATCCCCTAATGAAAAACTGTTTTTT CASSLASPNEKLFF
many . TRBJ2-7 TRBV20-1 TGCAGTGCTAGAGTGTACAGCTCCTACGAGCAGTACTTC CSARVYSSYEQYF
many . TRBJ1-1 TRBV20-1 TGCAGCGGACAGAGAGTAGGGGGGAACACTGAAGCTTTCTTT CSGQRVGGNTEAFF
few . TRBJ2-6 TRBV2 TGTGCCAGCTATTCTGGGGCCAACGTCCTGACTTTC CASYSGANVLTF
. TRBD1 TRBJ2-6 TRBV2 TGTGCCAGCAGAAGGGACAGCGTCCTGACTTTC CASRRDSVLTF
many . TRBJ1-2 TRBV29-1 TGCAGCGTCTTGTTGACAGCTAACTATGGCTACACCTTC CSVLLTANYGYTF
many . TRBJ2-5 TRBV10-3 TGTGCCATCGGGGAGGCAGAGACCCAGTACTTC CAIGEAETQYF
. TRBD2 TRBJ2-3 TRBV9 TGTGCCAGCAGCGTAGGTCGGACTAGCGGGGGCACAGATACGCAGTATTTT CASSVGRTSGGTDTQYF
many . TRBJ2-2 TRBV6-5 TGTGCCAGCGAACAGAGAAACACCGGGGAGCTGTTTTTT CASEQRNTGELFF
few . TRBJ2-7 TRBV5-1 TGCGCCAGCAGCTTGGTATTTGGGCAGGTAGAGGAGCAGTACTTC CASSLVFGQVEEQYF
. TRBD1 TRBJ1-5 TRBV2 TGTGCCAGCAGTGTGTGGACAGGGGTCGATCAGCCCCAGCATTTT CASSVWTGVDQPQHF
many . TRBJ2-5 TRBV6-5 TGTGCCAGCAGCCGGTCTTCAGAGACCCAGTACTTC CASSRSSETQYF
many TRBD1 TRBJ1-1 TRBV10-3 TGTGCCATCAGTGAGGGGACAGGGGGCGCATACACTGAAGCTTTCTTT CAISEGTGGAYTEAFF
once TRBD1 TRBJ1-5 TRBV25-1 TGTGCCAGCAGGTCCACCGGGACAGTGTTGTACGGTCAGCCCCAGCATTTT CASRSTGTVLYGQPQHF
many . TRBJ2-5 TRBV20-1 TGCAGTGCTAGAGGGGTTATGGGGTTAGAGACCCAGTACTTC CSARGVMGLETQYF
many . TRBJ2-2 TRBV7-7 TGTGCCAGCAGCCCCGTTAGCACCGGGGAGCTGTTTTTT CASSPVSTGELFF
. TRBD2 TRBJ2-5 TRBV7-9 TGCGCCAGCAGCCAAGATAGCGGGACGGAGACCCAGTACTTC CASSQDSGTETQYF
. . TRBJ1-2 TRBV24-1 TGTGCCACCAGTCCTGGGGAGGGCGGCTACACCTTC CATSPGEGGYTF
. . TRBJ2-3 TRBV29-1 TGCAGCGTTGAAAGCGCAGATACGCAGTATTTT CSVESADTQYF
. TRBD1 TRBJ2-7 TRBV27 TGTGCCAGCAGTTTCGGCCCGGACAGGGCCTCTCTCTTC CASSFGPDRASLF
many . TRBJ2-5 TRBV19 TGTGCCAGTCGTCGGCAGCAACAAGAGACCCAGTACTTC CASRRQQQETQYF
. . TRBJ2-7 TRBV6-1 TGTGCCAGCAGTGAATTCGAGCAGTACTTC CASSEFEQYF
. . TRBJ2-2 TRBV7-9 TGTGCCAGCAGCGTGAAGGCCACTACGGGCGGGGAGCTGTTTTTT CASSVKATTGGELFF
many . TRBJ1-2 TRBV14 TGTGCCAGCAGCCACCTAGAAGACAGAGGCCGAGCTAACTATGGCTACACCTTC CASSHLEDRGRANYGYTF
many . TRBJ1-4 TRBV7-9 TGTGCCAGCAGCACCGGGGTTAATGAAAAACTGTTTTTT CASSTGVNEKLFF
many . TRBJ1-1 TRBV6-2/TRBV6-3 TGTGCCAGCAGTTCGGGGACCACCTACACTGAAGCTTTCTTT CASSSGTTYTEAFF
. . TRBJ2-5 TRBV14 TGTGCCAGCAGGAAAATGAGCGGGTCCCAAGAGACCCAGTACTTC CASRKMSGSQETQYF
few . TRBJ2-7 TRBV5-1 TGCGCCAGCAGCACAGGGACGGCAGAGACCATCTACGAGCAGTACTTC CASSTGTAETIYEQYF
. TRBD1 TRBJ1-2 TRBV29-1 TGCAGCCCATCTTGGACAGGAGGCTTCTATGGCTACACCTTC CSPSWTGGFYGYTF
many . TRBJ2-7 TRBV29-1 TGCAGCGTTGTTGAGGGGGCCTACGAGCAGTACTTC CSVVEGAYEQYF
. . TRBJ2-5 TRBV20-1 TGCAGTGCTAGAGGAACGGACATCTCGGAGACCCAGTACTTC CSARGTDISETQYF
many . TRBJ2-2 TRBV7-6 TGTGCCAGCAGCTTAGCTCCCGGGGAGCTGTTTTTT CASSLAPGELFF
many . TRBJ2-7 TRBV11-2 TGTGCCAGCAGCTTAAGCTCGGGTTTCGACGAGCAGTACTTC CASSLSSGFDEQYF
many TRBD1 TRBJ1-6 TRBV19 TGTGCCAGTAGTCACGGGACAGAGAATTCACCCCTCCACTTT CASSHGTENSPLHF
many TRBD1 TRBJ2-7 TRBV2 TGTGCCAGCAGTGAATCGACAGGGGGCGTCCAGTACTTC CASSESTGGVQYF